This TCR beta chain appears in the sequencing data of a study of metastatic and nonmetastatic thyroid tumors. Study background: From malignant and benign thyroid patients, repertoires in blood and in tumor or nodule tissue were compared.

Study conclusions and caveats: According to reports, the diversity of TCR beta was significantly higher in malignant thyroid tumors than in benign nodules, and this held in both blood and tumor samples.

There were no patients who had received any treatment before thyroid surgery. Germline CDR1 is SQVTM and CDR2 is ANQGSEA. J lost 2 bases, V lost 1 base, and 11 bases had no gene match. The CDR3 runs 17 residues. Authors' analysis steps: Construction of a distant-metastasis classifier for papillary thyroid cancer relied on CDR3 differences across clinicopathological groups. TCRdb redid the clone calls on the PCR reads using MiXCR. TCRdb, rather than the study authors, made the V and J calls. The table shows around 30,000 clones, with roughly 3.7% occurring only once. Comment on this clone: Its target is not known. This may be a read error, as it is one base from a much larger clone.

Sequencing was done on a sample of blood. This sequence originates from a female donor with papillary thyroid cancer or a benign thyroid nodule (not recorded which). Some clones in this sample may be carry-over from other donors' samples. The chain recombines TRBV29-1 with TRBJ2-7; 10 nucleotides agree with TRBD1. CDR3 bases: TGCAGCGTTGAAGGCCACCCCGGGACAGGGGTCACCTACGAGCAGTACTTC. It encodes CSVEGHPGTGVTYEQYF.